This TCR beta chain is from a study of T cell repertoires in cytomegalovirus infection. At the level of the study: Alongside well-studied HLA-B-restricted CMV epitopes, recently identified HLA-C-restricted CMV epitopes were also used. The public TCR beta signatures pointed to both CMV infection and matching HLA type. Study-wide points: Pooled public TCR beta family frequency picked out CMV carriers with the relevant HLA. HLA-C-restricted CMV-specific TCR beta clonotypes prevailed in the ex vivo response.

Remarks on this clonotype: The antigen is undetermined.

TCRdb re-called the reads through MiXCR, storing one row per CDR3 protein. The sample holds over 100,000 distinct CDR3 sequences; about 30% are singletons and the top ten take about three quarters. The CDR3 is 14 residues long. After removal of 5 bases from V and 7 bases from J, the junction contained 6 bases not matched to a gene. From germline, CDR1 is SGHVS and CDR2 FNYEAQ. The material sequenced was CD8+ T cells from cultured PBMCs, taken from culture after CMV antigen stimulation. The TCR comes from a human donor in good health (CMV status not recorded). Some clones in this sample may be carry-over from other donors' samples. The chain has TRBV7-6 and TRBJ2-1, with 9 bases identical to TRBD2. The CDR3 DNA is TGTGCCAGCAGCCAAGGGGCGGGGGGGAATGAGCAGTTCTTC. This gives the protein CASSQGAGGNEQFF.